This T cell receptor beta chain was retrieved from a study of Ad26.COV2.S vaccination and SARS-CoV-2 variants. Specified treatment: around 19 received Ad26.COV2.S at low or high dose, single or two shots; five or six received placebo; per-sample allocation not given. Day 63 following the first vaccine or placebo injection was when the samples were taken. The germline gives CDR1 SGHAT, CDR2 FQNNGV. CDR3 length: 16 residues. V was shortened by 5 bases and J by 0 bases, with 11 bases between the two germline ends. Sequenced by immunoSEQ multiplex PCR; TCRdb stores in-frame clones only, minus some. Of about 400,000 clones listed, approximately 87% are singletons.

The sample consisted of peripheral blood, taken in a trial of Ad26.COV2.S vaccine versus placebo. The clonotype comes from a person between 18 and 59 years old who received the Ad26.COV2.S COVID-19 vaccine or a placebo. The chain carries TRBV11-2 and TRBJ2-6; D tentatively fits TRBD1 or TRBD2 (5 bases each). The CDR3 spells CASSVGRSSGANVLTF. The CDR3 DNA sequence: TGTGCCAGCAGCGTGGGACGGTCCTCTGGGGCCAACGTCCTGACTTTC.